One and the same sample provided the 2 T cell receptor beta chains below, sequenced in a study of blood T cell repertoires in COVID-19. TCRdb keeps only in-frame clones here, not all; method: immunoSEQ multiplex PCR. The sample includes just over 150,000 clones, roughly 82% of them seen just once. Sequenced material: peripheral blood. The origin of the receptors is a middle-aged woman with COVID-19, enrolled during active disease.

The chain links TRBV7-8 to TRBJ2-1; TRBD2 is a possible D gene (7 bases). CDR1 is SGHVS, CDR2 FQNEAQ, per germline. Between the trimmed V and J ends, which lost 5 bases and 10 bases, there was a span of 15 bases. This CDR3 region has 13 residues. The CDR3 region has the DNA TGTGCCAGCAGCCCGGCGAGGGGGGGGGAGCAGTTCTTC. Amino acid sequence: CASSPARGGEQFF.

This clone was seen once. The V gene is TRBV20-1, the J gene TRBJ1-1; 8 bases are a match to TRBD1. The germline gives CDR1 DFQATT, CDR2 SNEGSKA (reference sequence). The CDR3 is 11 residues long. V trimming: 8 bases; J trimming: 4 bases; junction bases outside the gene matches: 3. Written as DNA, the CDR3 is TGCAGTAACGACAGGGGCACTGAAGCTTTCTTT. Translated, it gives CSNDRGTEAFF.